The clone carrying this TCR beta chain was observed once. Its antigen is unknown. TCRdb's copy holds only in-frame clones and misses some; the assay was immunoSEQ multiplex PCR. The sample records approximately 39,000 clones, about 81% being singletons. This sample is drawn from a study of OX40 agonist ivuxolimab in advanced cancers. About the research overall: Across the patients, intravenous ivuxolimab was delivered every 2 weeks at 0.01 to 10 mg/kg. Study-wide results and limits: Averaging showed that CD8+ T cells had more expanded clones than CD4+ did. At doses 0.1 to 3.0 mg/kg, CD4+ and CD8+ clones expanded.

CDR3 length: 13 amino acids. Per germline, CDR1 SGHTA and CDR2 FQGTGA. V lost 5 bases, J lost 8 bases, and 12 bases lay in between. This receptor was identified in an adult with an advanced solid tumor such as melanoma, head and neck, liver or kidney cancer. This specimen was CD4+ or CD8+ T cells sorted from blood, taken in a trial of the OX40 agonist ivuxolimab. This chain connects TRBV7-3 to TRBJ2-2, with TRBD2 as a possible D gene (5 bases). DNA for the CDR3: TGTGCCAGCAGCGCAGCGGCTGGGGGGGAGCTGTTTTTT. Protein sequence: CASSAAAGGELFF.